Below are 22 T cell receptor beta chains sequenced from a single sample in a study of PD-L1 blockade in urothelial cancer. Repertoires were generated with immunoSEQ multiplex PCR, while TCRdb's copy carries only in-frame clones and drops some. Here the sample spans 50,000 to 65,000 clones, around 84% being singletons. Source: PBMCs, taken around atezolizumab (anti-PD-L1) treatment. The receptors originated from a man in his forties or fifties with urothelial cancer.

The chain recombines TRBV30 with TRBJ1-4; 12 positions match TRBD1. With V trimmed by 5 bases and J by 10 bases, 5 bases remained unmatched. Per germline, CDR1 GTSNPN and CDR2 SVGIG (reference sequence). The CDR3 length is 13 residues. CDR3 in amino acids: CAWAGTGGRKLFF. The CDR3 nucleotides are TGTGCCTGGGCCGGGACAGGGGGCCGAAAACTGTTTTTT.

V usage is TRBV10-3 and J usage is TRBJ1-2; no clear D gene. Germline assignment: CDR1 ENHRY and CDR2 SYGVKD. Between the trimmed V and J ends, which lost 4 bases and 8 bases, there was a span of 17 bases. The CDR3 covers 14 residues. In DNA, the CDR3 is TGTGCCATCAGTGTGGGAGGGCGAACCTCCGGCTACACCTTC. It translates to CAISVGGRTSGYTF.

The V gene is TRBV7-2, the J gene TRBJ1-2; TRBD1 is a possible D gene (6 bases). Germline V gene lookup returns CDR1 SGHTA and CDR2 FQGNSA. This CDR3 region has 16 residues. V dropped 1 base and J dropped 1 base, with 13 bases sitting between them. Here the CDR3 DNA reads TGTGCCAGCAGCTTAGAGGACAGACTCATTAACTATGGCTACACCTTC. Protein product: CASSLEDRLINYGYTF.

The chain employs TRBV5-1 and TRBJ1-6; D is unresolved. This CDR3 has 14 residues. Germline CDR1 and CDR2: SGHRS and YFSETQ. Trimming took off 2 bases at V and 3 bases at J, with 6 bases between the two ends. The CDR3 DNA reads TGCGCCAGCAGCTTCGGCGGCTATAATTCACCCCTCCACTTT. Its protein product is CASSFGGYNSPLHF.

The chain couples TRBV1 to TRBJ2-3; no DNA check was done on the table's D call, TRBD2. TRBV1 is recorded as a pseudogene. The CDR3 sequence is 17 residues long. The CDR3 protein is CTSSQVGSKREADTQYF. CDR3 sequence (DNA): TGCACCAGCAGCCAAGTGGGCTCGAAGCGGGAGGCAGATACGCAGTATTTT.

The V and J genes are TRBV10-3 and TRBJ2-7; the D is unclear. Trimming cost V 2 bases and J 4 bases, with 12 bases left between them. The CDR3 length is 14 residues. CDR1 and CDR2 from the germline V gene are ENHRY and SYGVKD. The CDR3 here is CAISEITTSYEQYF. The CDR3 bases are TGTGCCATCAGTGAGATAACTACCTCTTACGAGCAGTACTTC.

This clone turned up a few times. The chain is built from TRBV5-4 and TRBJ2-7; 10 bases fit TRBD1. J lost 2 bases, V lost 3 bases, and 5 bases had no gene match. Germline values: CDR1 SGHNT, CDR2 YYREEE (reference sequence). The CDR3 has 15 residues. The DNA of the CDR3 is TGTGCCAGCAGCTCGGAAGGACAGGGGGCCTACGAGCAGTACTTC. Residues: CASSSEGQGAYEQYF.

A single count supports this clone. J is TRBJ2-7 and V is TRBV2; 9 positions agree with TRBD1. The CDR3 spans 13 residues. V gave up 6 bases and J gave up 5 bases; unmatched junction bases: 5. CDR1 and CDR2 (germline): SNHLY, FYNNEI. The CDR3 reads CASRWDRVNEQYF. In DNA form, the CDR3 reads TGTGCCAGCAGATGGGACAGGGTCAACGAGCAGTACTTC.

V is TRBV5-1 and J is TRBJ2-7; D call uncertain. Germline CDR1 SGHRS, CDR2 YFSETQ. The CDR3 has 14 amino acids. Trimming cost V 2 bases and J 2 bases, with 11 bases left between them. The CDR3 sequence: CASSFLQETYEQYF. DNA of the CDR3: TGCGCCAGCAGCTTTCTGCAGGAAACCTACGAGCAGTACTTC.

This CDR3 is CASSRDWRNTEAFF. CDR3 nucleotide sequence: TGTGCCAGCAGTAGGGACTGGAGGAACACTGAAGCTTTCTTT. This chain links TRBV6-4 with TRBJ1-1; TRBD1 might be the D (5 bases). The V end lost 5 bases, the J end lost 1 base, and 11 bases lay between the germline ends. The CDR3 extends over 14 amino acids. From germline, CDR1 is MRHNA and CDR2 SNTAGT.

Written as DNA, the CDR3 is TGTGCCAGCAGCGAGGGGACTAGCGGGAATTACGAGCAGTACTTC. Protein sequence: CASSEGTSGNYEQYF. The V gene is TRBV7-9, the J gene TRBJ2-7, with TRBD2 matching 13 bases. The CDR3 consists of 15 residues. V was pared by 5 bases and J by 4 bases, with 5 bases of the junction left unmatched. CDR1 SEHNR and CDR2 FQNEAQ come from the germline V gene (reference sequence).

Concerning this clone: Additional DNA sequences in this sample encode the identical CDR3. V gene TRBV5-1 combines with J gene TRBJ2-2, with a possible D match to TRBD2 (6 bases). The CDR3 extends over 15 amino acids. Germline loops: CDR1 SGHRS, CDR2 YFSETQ. Trimming pared 4 bases from V and 0 bases from J, leaving 10 bases between. The CDR3 loop is CASSPGGANTGELFF. The CDR3 DNA reads TGCGCCAGCAGCCCAGGAGGGGCGAACACCGGGGAGCTGTTTTTT.

The chain is built from TRBV9 and TRBJ2-1, with 11 nucleotides matching TRBD2. This CDR3 comprises 15 residues. Germline CDR1 SGDLS, CDR2 YYNGEE. The J segment lost 7 bases and the V segment lost 2 bases, leaving 5 bases of the junction unmatched. In DNA form, the CDR3 reads TGTGCCAGCAGCGTTACTAGCGGGAGCTCAAATGAGCAGTTCTTC. It is translated as CASSVTSGSSNEQFF. The variable domain in full, completed from reference TRBV9 and TRBJ2-1, reads DSGVTQTPKHLITATGQRVTLRCSPRSGDLSVYWYQQSLDQGLQFLIQYYNGEERAKGNILERFSAQQFPDLHSELNLSSLELGDSALYFCASSVTSGSSNEQFFGPGTRLTVL.

The rearrangement joins TRBV28 to TRBJ2-7, with D tentatively TRBD1 (5 bases). The V gene's germline CDR1 is MDHEN and CDR2 SYDVKM. The CDR3 runs 12 residues. V shed 5 bases and J shed 3 bases, with 8 bases lying between them. DNA for the CDR3: TGTGCCAGCAGTAGGGGATACTACGAGCAGTACTTC. Protein sequence: CASSRGYYEQYF. The entire variable domain, with the rest obtained from reference TRBV28 and TRBJ2-7, is as follows: DVKVTQSSRYLVKRTGEKVFLECVQDMDHENMFWYRQDPGLGLRLIYFSYDVKMKEKGDIPEGYSVSREKKERFSLILESASTNQTSMYLCASSRGYYEQYFGPGTRLTVT.

J is TRBJ2-3 and V is TRBV5-1; no definite D call. V was pared by 2 bases and J by 4 bases, with 11 bases between. In germline, CDR1 is SGHRS, CDR2 YFSETQ. This CDR3 has 14 residues. CDR3 coding DNA: TGCGCCAGCAGCTTAGCGAGTTTGTCAGATACGCAGTATTTT. Translating gives CASSLASLSDTQYF. The full variable domain, its missing parts supplied by reference TRBV5-1 and TRBJ2-3, is KAGVTQTPRYLIKTRGQQVTLSCSPISGHRSVSWYQQTPGQGLQFLFEYFSETQRNKGNFPGRFSGRQFSNSRSEMNVSTLELGDSALYLCASSLASLSDTQYFGPGTRLTVL.

The chain uses TRBV25-1 and TRBJ2-5, with 7 positions matching TRBD2. CDR3 length: 13 amino acids. V gave up 8 bases and J gave up 2 bases; unmatched junction bases: 5. CDR1 and CDR2 from the germline V gene are MGHDK and SYGVNS. As DNA, the CDR3 is TGTGCCAGCCAAGCGGGACTACAAGAGACCCAGTACTTC. Translated: CASQAGLQETQYF.

The rearrangement joins TRBV19 to TRBJ1-3, with D possibly being TRBD1 (6 bases). This CDR3 has 15 residues. Germline-derived CDR1 and CDR2 are LNHDA and SQIVND (reference sequence). V was cut by 5 bases and J by 2 bases, with 13 bases left in between. The CDR3 spells CASSRGQIAGNTIYF. Written as DNA, the CDR3 is TGTGCCAGTAGTCGCGGACAGATCGCTGGAAACACCATATATTTT. Supplemented by reference TRBV19 and TRBJ1-3, the full variable domain reads DGGITQSPKYLFRKEGQNVTLSCEQNLNHDAMYWYRQDPGQGLRLIYYSQIVNDFQKGDIAEGYSVSREKKESFPLTVTSAQKNPTAFYLCASSRGQIAGNTIYFGEGSWLTVV.

The CDR3 DNA is TGTGCCGGCCCCTCCTACAATGAGCAGTTCTTC. This codes for CAGPSYNEQFF. The chain employs TRBV11-3 and TRBJ2-1; no firm D call. CDR3 length equals 11 residues. V lost 11 bases and J 0 bases, leaving 5 bases between the germline ends. Germline V gene lookup returns CDR1 SGHNT and CDR2 YENEEA.

V and J are TRBV28 and TRBJ2-7; 7 bases line up with TRBD1. Germline V gives CDR1 MDHEN, CDR2 SYDVKM. This CDR3 comprises 13 residues. V was clipped by 6 bases and J by 7 bases; unmatched bases: 9. The DNA of the CDR3 is TGTGCCAGCAGACTTGACAGGGTCGGAGAGCAGTACTTC. This translates into CASRLDRVGEQYF.

The chain links TRBV2 to TRBJ1-2, with 7 positions matching TRBD1. This CDR3 comprises 11 residues. The germline gives CDR1 SNHLY, CDR2 FYNNEI. The trim removed 7 bases at V and 8 bases at J, leaving 4 bases unmatched. CDR3 nucleotide sequence: TGTGCCAGCAATCGACAGGGAGGCTACACCTTC. This encodes CASNRQGGYTF.

This clone was recorded a few times. The chain employs TRBV30 and TRBJ2-5, with D possibly TRBD2 on 5 matching bases. The V gene's germline CDR1 is GTSNPN and CDR2 SVGIG (reference sequence). The CDR3 runs 14 residues. Between the trimmed V and J ends, which lost 4 bases and 1 base, there was a span of 13 bases. The DNA of the CDR3 is TGTGCCTGGAATAGAGGGCCGGGCCAAGAGACCCAGTACTTC. This encodes CAWNRGPGQETQYF.

V and J are TRBV7-3 and TRBJ2-2, with 8 bases matching TRBD1. Trimming removed 4 bases from V and 5 bases from J; junction bases left unmatched: 3. CDR3 length: 14 amino acids. Germline CDR1 is SGHTA and CDR2 is FQGTGA. The chain's CDR3 is CASSYDRGTGELFF. The DNA for the CDR3 is TGTGCCAGCAGCTACGACAGGGGAACCGGGGAGCTGTTTTTT.